The present T cell receptor beta chain was sequenced within a study of cytomegalovirus exposure and HLA in healthy donors. On the study more broadly: Ancestry clustering placed 70% to 85% of around 400 genotyped donors in the Caucasian-associated cluster.

It was with 60 Vbeta and 13 Jbeta primers that the PCR ran. The table came from immunoSEQ multiplex PCR; TCRdb's copy has only in-frame clones and leaves some out. Of under 150,000 clones listed, 84% were seen once; the top ten hold 2% to 3%. These donors, healthy bone marrow donors, were studied. Germline V gene lookup returns CDR1 GTSNPN and CDR2 SVGIG (reference sequence). Between the trimmed V and J ends, which lost 3 bases and 2 bases, there was a span of 8 bases. This CDR3 spans 12 amino acids. Study-level points and caveats: Other equally common chains were less clonally expanded than HLA-associated TCR beta chains, a later analysis showed.

The sample holds a few counts of this clone. As yet, its antigen is unknown. The chain uses TRBV30 and TRBJ2-7; perhaps TRBD1 as D (6 bases). Sequencing input: PBMCs. The TCR was taken from a man aged 45-60 years in good health and CMV-seronegative. The CDR3 coding sequence is TGTGCCTGGAGCCCAGGGGCCTACGAGCAGTACTTC. Its translation is CAWSPGAYEQYF.